Shown below are 2 T cell receptor beta chains from a single sample sequenced in a study of blood T cell repertoires in COVID-19. This table comes from immunoSEQ multiplex PCR, and its TCRdb copy is limited to in-frame clones, with some not included. Altogether roughly 230,000 clones are present, roughly four fifths being singletons, with the ten largest covering around 3.5%. Sequenced input: PBMCs or T cells enriched from blood (not recorded which). These receptors all come from a man aged 50 to 59 who had recovered from COVID-19.

The V gene is TRBV5-1, the J gene TRBJ2-5; D gene unclear. The germline V gene encodes CDR1 SGHRS and CDR2 YFSETQ. The CDR3 sequence is 15 residues long. Trimming removed 0 bases at V and 5 bases at J, with 14 bases between. The CDR3: CASSLDGFSGETQYF. In nucleotides, the CDR3 is TGCGCCAGCAGCTTGGACGGGTTCAGTGGGGAGACCCAGTACTTC.

The chain uses TRBV11-2 and TRBJ2-2; D is possibly TRBD1 (6 bases). V lost 2 bases and J lost 6, with 22 bases in between. The CDR3 extends over 18 amino acids. In germline, CDR1 is SGHAT, CDR2 FQNNGV. CDR3: CASSLFYRDRVKAGELFF. In nucleotides, the CDR3 is TGTGCCAGCAGCTTATTTTACAGGGATAGAGTAAAGGCCGGGGAGCTGTTTTTT.